This note documents a single T cell receptor (beta chain) sequence. Antigen specificity is unknown. Measured with immunoSEQ multiplex PCR; TCRdb has only the in-frame clones, and not every one. The sample lists 70,000 to 75,000 clones; over 85% were seen once. This sample is drawn from a study of cytomegalovirus exposure and HLA in healthy donors. The study's findings and limits: The investigators catalogued 150 or so TCR beta chains as cytomegalovirus-associated. It was confirmed in vitro that a few of the CMV-associated chains were specific for CMV antigens.

J was trimmed by 7 bases and V by 1 base; bases with no gene match: 2. Looked up from germline, CDR1 is SSHAT and CDR2 is FNYEAQ (reference sequence). This CDR3 is built from 14 residues. Sequenced sample: PBMCs. The TCR comes from a man younger than 30 in good health and CMV-seropositive. This rearrangement joins TRBV7-7 to TRBJ2-1; 9 nucleotides line up with TRBD2. The CDR3 region has the DNA TGTGCCAGCAGCTTAGGGCTAGCGGGAAATGAGCAGTTCTTC. Its protein product is CASSLGLAGNEQFF.